This T cell receptor (beta chain) was observed in a study of blood T cell repertoires in COVID-19. This clone was seen more than once but under ten times. Additional DNA sequences in this sample encode the identical CDR3. CDR3 size: 11 residues. V gave up 2 bases and J gave up 11 bases, with 9 bases separating them. CDR1 is LGHDT and CDR2 is YNNKEL in the germline V gene (reference sequence). Libraries were prepared by immunoSEQ multiplex PCR; TCRdb keeps only in-frame clonotypes and omits some of them. The sample lists about 390,000 clones; around 87% were seen once. V gene TRBV3-1 (or the pseudogene TRBV3-2) combines with J gene TRBJ1-1; D is perhaps TRBD1 (6 bases). This receptor was identified in a woman between 50 and 59 years old who had recovered from COVID-19. The specimen was PBMCs or T cells enriched from blood (not recorded which). This CDR3 reads CASSQQGSAFF. The CDR3 coding sequence is TGTGCCAGCAGCCAACAGGGGTCGGCTTTCTTT.